These 23 T cell receptor beta chains originate from one sample sequenced in a study of T cell responses to AZD1222 COVID-19 vaccine. Repertoires were generated with immunoSEQ multiplex PCR, while TCRdb's copy carries only in-frame clones and drops some. The sample has 65,000 to 70,000 clones, about 80% seen once. This specimen consisted of peripheral blood, obtained on day 0 of AZD1222 vaccination. These receptors were obtained from an adult in good health.

The chain carries TRBV9 and TRBJ1-2; D is ambiguous. The CDR3 covers 13 residues. V was cut by 0 bases and J by 8 bases, with 11 bases left in between. CDR1 and CDR2 (germline): SGDLS, YYNGEE. DNA for the CDR3: TGTGCCAGCAGCGTAGGGGAGGGTCGCGGCTACACCTTC. Residues: CASSVGEGRGYTF.

The rearrangement joins TRBV24-1 to TRBJ2-3; D gene uncertain. CDR3 length equals 11 residues. V lost 7 bases to trimming and J lost 4 bases, with 5 bases between them. Per the germline V gene, CDR1 is KGHDR and CDR2 is SFDVKD. The CDR3 spells CATSQSDTQYF. As DNA, the CDR3 is TGTGCCACCAGCCAGTCAGATACGCAGTATTTT.

CDR3 in amino acids: CASSGTGSGELFF. The CDR3 DNA is TGTGCCAGCAGTGGGACAGGTTCCGGGGAGCTGTTTTTT. The rearrangement links TRBV25-1 to TRBJ2-2; the match to TRBD1 covers 7 bases. Germline assignment: CDR1 MGHDK and CDR2 SYGVNS. The CDR3 spans 13 residues. The junction had 2 bases not matched to a gene; V was cut back by 4 bases and J by 6 bases.

The chain combines TRBV6-5 with TRBJ2-2; 9 nucleotides line up with TRBD1. CDR3 size: 16 residues. Trimming took 0 bases from V and 7 from J; bases not matched to a gene: 6. Germline CDR1 reads MNHEY; CDR2 reads SVGAGI. The DNA for the CDR3 is TGTGCCAGCAGTTACTCGGTACAGGGGGCTGGCGGGGAGCTGTTTTTT. It encodes CASSYSVQGAGGELFF.

V usage is TRBV6-5 and J usage is TRBJ2-7, with D possibly matching TRBD2 (6 bases). This CDR3 spans 14 amino acids. V lost 2 bases, J lost 0 bases, and 8 bases lay in between. Germline-derived CDR1 and CDR2 are MNHEY and SVGAGI. The CDR3 nucleotides are TGTGCCAGCAGTTACGGCGGGGCCTCCTACGAGCAGTACTTC. This encodes CASSYGGASYEQYF.

In its sample, this clone was seen a few times. This rearrangement joins TRBV19 to TRBJ1-1, with D uncertain. Looked up from germline, CDR1 is LNHDA and CDR2 is SQIVND (reference sequence). Trimming shortened V by 7 bases and J by 1 base, and 7 bases separated the two germline ends. The length of the CDR3 is 12 residues. The CDR3 DNA reads TGTGCCAGTATATTGGGGAACACTGAAGCTTTCTTT. Translation gives CASILGNTEAFF.

The V call is TRBV9, the J call TRBJ1-1; no reliable D call. Trimming cost V 0 bases and J 1 base, with 4 bases left between them. The V gene's germline CDR1 is SGDLS and CDR2 YYNGEE. The CDR3 consists of 13 residues. The CDR3 region is CASSVGWNTEAFF. The CDR3 DNA is TGTGCCAGCAGCGTAGGATGGAACACTGAAGCTTTCTTT.

The V and J genes are TRBV10-3 and TRBJ2-1, with TRBD2 identical over 15 bases. V was clipped by 3 bases and J by 7 bases; unmatched bases: 7. Germline V gene data show CDR1 as ENHRY and CDR2 as SYGVKD. The CDR3 extends over 17 amino acids. CDR3 sequence reads: CAISDTRTSGGANEQFF. Here the CDR3 DNA reads TGTGCCATCAGTGATACCCGGACTAGCGGGGGGGCGAATGAGCAGTTCTTC.

The table lists this clone with a count of one. The chain recombines TRBV19 with TRBJ1-2; TRBD1 agrees at 8 bases. This CDR3 contains 15 residues. The germline gives CDR1 LNHDA, CDR2 SQIVND (reference sequence). V gave up 3 bases and J gave up 3 bases; unmatched junction bases: 6. CDR3 loop: CASSIFATGDYGYTF. In DNA form, the CDR3 reads TGTGCCAGTAGTATTTTCGCGACAGGGGACTATGGCTACACCTTC.

This clone showed up just once. The rearrangement joins TRBV6-5 to TRBJ2-5; 7 bases map to TRBD2. The V gene end was trimmed by 7 bases and the J gene end by 4 bases; junction bases not matched to a gene: 9. CDR1 is MNHEY and CDR2 is SVGAGI in the germline V gene. The CDR3 runs to 14 residues. Here the CDR3 DNA reads TGTGCCAGCAACCAGCAGGGAGGGTTAGAGACCCAGTACTTC. The encoded protein is CASNQQGGLETQYF.

The V gene is TRBV14, the J gene TRBJ1-1; no reliable D call. Trimming left V 1 base short and J 3 bases short, with 9 bases between. The germline V gene encodes CDR1 SGHDN and CDR2 FVKESK. This CDR3 is built from 14 residues. The CDR3 DNA follows: TGTGCCAGCAGCCAAGGGCAGGCCGACACTGAAGCTTTCTTT. This translates into CASSQGQADTEAFF.

This rearrangement joins TRBV2 to TRBJ2-5; weak D call: TRBD1 (6 bases). Trimming pared 3 bases from V and 6 bases from J, leaving 14 bases between. The CDR3 extends over 14 amino acids. Germline V gene lookup returns CDR1 SNHLY and CDR2 FYNNEI. CDR3 sequence reads: CASSDGWGPKTQYF. DNA for the CDR3: TGTGCCAGCAGTGATGGCTGGGGGCCTAAGACCCAGTACTTC.

This chain connects TRBV10-3 to TRBJ2-1, with D perhaps TRBD2 (6 bases). V was trimmed by 3 bases and J by 8 bases, leaving 17 bases between them. Per germline, CDR1 ENHRY and CDR2 SYGVKD. The CDR3 runs to 15 residues. The DNA of the CDR3 is TGTGCCATCAGTGACATGGCGGGGAGTTTCGATGAGCAGTTCTTC. This gives the protein CAISDMAGSFDEQFF.

The gene calls are TRBV19 and TRBJ1-5; 7 bases are shared with TRBD1. CDR3 length equals 13 residues. Germline lookup yields CDR1 LNHDA and CDR2 SQIVND (reference sequence). Trimming at V came to 5 bases and at J to 9 bases, leaving 7 bases not matched to a gene. CDR3 sequence (DNA): TGTGCCAGTAGTTCTCACAGGGGCCGGCCCCAGCATTTT. It translates to CASSSHRGRPQHF.

This clone was counted only a few times. V and J are TRBV3-1 (or the pseudogene TRBV3-2) and TRBJ1-4; D not resolved. This CDR3 is 14 amino acids long. The germline V gene encodes CDR1 LGHDT and CDR2 YNNKEL (reference sequence). V dropped 1 base and J dropped 8 bases, with 11 bases sitting between them. The CDR3 DNA reads as TGTGCCAGCAGCCAAGGCAGGTTGGGGGAAAAACTGTTTTTT. Protein product: CASSQGRLGEKLFF.

The gene calls are TRBV7-8 and TRBJ2-1; possibly TRBD1 for D (5 bases). The CDR3 loop spans 15 amino acids. The germline V gene encodes CDR1 SGHVS and CDR2 FQNEAQ. V shed 1 base and J shed 4 bases, with 11 bases lying between them. Here the CDR3 reads CASSLVGRAYNEQFF. CDR3 bases: TGTGCCAGCAGCTTAGTAGGCAGGGCTTACAATGAGCAGTTCTTC.

V gene TRBV5-8 combines with J gene TRBJ2-1, with 11 bases that match TRBD2. The germline gives CDR1 SGHTS, CDR2 YDEGEE. The CDR3 spans 14 residues. With 2 bases clipped from V and 12 bases from J, the junction kept 7 bases outside the gene matches. This CDR3 is CASSLTLAGGLQFF. The CDR3, as DNA: TGTGCCAGCAGCTTAACCCTAGCGGGGGGACTGCAGTTCTTC. The full variable domain, with the rest looked up from reference TRBV5-8 and TRBJ2-1, is EAGVTQSPTHLIKTRGQQATLRCSPISGHTSVYWYQQALGLGLQFLLWYDEGEERNRGNFPPRFSGRQFPNYSSELNVNALELEDSALYLCASSLTLAGGLQFFGPGTRLTVL.

The genes are TRBV2 and TRBJ2-3; TRBD2 matches at 9 bases. J gave up 3 bases and V 9 bases, and 10 bases lay outside the gene matches. The CDR3 contains 15 residues. The V gene's germline CDR1 is SNHLY and CDR2 FYNNEI. The CDR3 DNA sequence: TGTGCCAGTTGTAGCTTGGCGGGGGGGACAGATACGCAGTATTTT. As protein: CASCSLAGGTDTQYF. Drawing the rest from reference TRBV2 and TRBJ2-3, the complete variable domain is EPEVTQTPSHQVTQMGQEVILRCVPISNHLYFYWYRQILGQKVEFLVSFYNNEISEKSEIFDDQFSVERPDGSNFTLKIRSTKLEDSAMYFCASCSLAGGTDTQYFGPGTRLTVL.

The V call is TRBV3-1 (or the pseudogene TRBV3-2), the J call TRBJ2-5; 7 bases map to TRBD1. CDR1 LGHDT and CDR2 YNNKEL come from the germline V gene (reference sequence). The CDR3 consists of 13 residues. V lost 6 bases and J lost 3; bases outside the gene matches: 4. CDR3 nucleotide sequence: TGTGCCAGCAGAAAAACAGGGGAAGAGACCCAGTACTTC. Translation: CASRKTGEETQYF.

On this clone: One end of the junction fails to match germline, which may point to a read error. The chain uses TRBV7-7 and TRBJ2-1; 9 nucleotides align to TRBD2. CDR1 is SSHAT and CDR2 is FNYEAQ in the germline V gene (reference sequence). The length of the CDR3 is 16 residues. This CDR3 is CASSPGTSQGYNEQFF. DNA for the CDR3: TGTGCTAGCAGCCCAGGGACTAGCCAGGGGTACAATGAGCAGTTCTTC.

By frequency in the sample, this clone is medium-sized (0.01 to 0.1%). The rearrangement links TRBV6-4 to TRBJ2-1; 8 nucleotides line up with TRBD2. J lost 4 bases, V lost 3 bases, and 5 bases had no gene match. CDR3 length equals 15 residues. CDR1 and CDR2 from the germline V gene are MRHNA and SNTAGT. The CDR3 protein is CASSEKAGAYNEQFF. CDR3 nucleotides: TGTGCCAGCAGTGAGAAAGCGGGGGCTTACAATGAGCAGTTCTTC.

The chain links TRBV5-4 to TRBJ1-2; the D gene is possibly TRBD1 (6 bases). The CDR3 contains 14 residues. Trimming left V 0 bases short and J 4 bases short, with 10 bases between. The V gene's germline CDR1 is SGHNT and CDR2 YYREEE (reference sequence). CDR3 sequence (DNA): TGTGCCAGCAGCTTGGTTGGGGGCGGCTATGGCTACACCTTC. Translated, it gives CASSLVGGGYGYTF.

J is TRBJ1-5 and V is TRBV7-2; TRBD1 might be the D (5 bases). V was trimmed by 2 bases and J by 9 bases, leaving 14 bases between them. This CDR3 spans 14 amino acids. Per the germline V gene, CDR1 is SGHTA and CDR2 is FQGNSA. CDR3 nucleotides: TGTGCCAGCAGCTTATCCCCCCAGGGTGGGCCCCAGCATTTT. This gives the protein CASSLSPQGGPQHF.